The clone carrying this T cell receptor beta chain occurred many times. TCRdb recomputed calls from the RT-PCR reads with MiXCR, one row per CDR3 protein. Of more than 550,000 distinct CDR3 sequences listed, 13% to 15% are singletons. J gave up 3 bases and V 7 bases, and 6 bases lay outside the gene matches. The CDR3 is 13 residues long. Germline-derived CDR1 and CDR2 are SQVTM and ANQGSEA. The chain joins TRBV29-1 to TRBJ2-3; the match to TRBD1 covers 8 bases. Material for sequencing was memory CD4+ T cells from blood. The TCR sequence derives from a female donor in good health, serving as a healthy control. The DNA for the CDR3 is TGCAGCGGAGGACAGGGTGGGACAGATACGCAGTATTTT. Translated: CSGGQGGTDTQYF.